Given below is one TCR beta chain in context. What it binds is unknown. Sorting defined conventional CD4 T cells as CD4+CD127+. The source of the sample is a study of B cell selection in AIRE deficiency. Points from the study as a whole: In TCRBV usage, CDR3 length and diversity, patient Tconv and Treg cells matched healthy donors. Of over 3,000 shared Treg TCRbeta sequences, roughly 34% were healthy-donor-only and over 9% patient-only.

Deletions cut 1 base from V and 8 bases from J, with 20 bases between. The germline V gene has CDR1 GTSNPN and CDR2 SVGIG (reference sequence). CDR3 length: 16 amino acids. As handled by the study authors: Pooled conventional T cells gave about 11x10^4 patient and 130,000 to 150,000 donor TCRbeta sequences. Clones were read by immunoSEQ multiplex PCR, and TCRdb kept only the in-frame ones, dropping some. Clone size and the V and J calls come from that table; the DNA yielded D and trimming. The table shows 20,000 to 30,000 clones, with roughly 95% occurring only once. This TCR was recovered from a human donor in good health. Sequences were obtained from CD4+CD127+ conventional T cells sorted from PBMCs. The V call is TRBV30, the J call TRBJ1-4; D is possibly TRBD1 (6 bases). This CDR3 reads CAWSDLFPGAGEKLFF. CDR3 in DNA: TGTGCCTGGAGTGACCTGTTTCCGGGGGCCGGCGAAAAACTGTTTTTT.